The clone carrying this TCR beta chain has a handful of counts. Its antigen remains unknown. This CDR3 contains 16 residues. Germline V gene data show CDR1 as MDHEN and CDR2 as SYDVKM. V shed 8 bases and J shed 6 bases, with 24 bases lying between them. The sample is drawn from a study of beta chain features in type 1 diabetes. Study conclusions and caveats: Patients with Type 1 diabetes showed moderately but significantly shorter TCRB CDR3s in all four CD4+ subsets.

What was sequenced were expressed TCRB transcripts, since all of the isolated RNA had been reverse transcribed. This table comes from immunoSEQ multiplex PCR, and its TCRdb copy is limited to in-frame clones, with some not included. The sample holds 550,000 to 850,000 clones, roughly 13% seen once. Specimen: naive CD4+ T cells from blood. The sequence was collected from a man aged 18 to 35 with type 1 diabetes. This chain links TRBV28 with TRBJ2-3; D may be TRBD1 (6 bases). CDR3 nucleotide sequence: TGTGCCAGCTCCTCCGCCGGGGACGTCCAGGGGGATACGCAGTATTTT. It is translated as CASSSAGDVQGDTQYF. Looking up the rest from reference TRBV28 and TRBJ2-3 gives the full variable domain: DVKVTQSSRYLVKRTGEKVFLECVQDMDHENMFWYRQDPGLGLRLIYFSYDVKMKEKGDIPEGYSVSREKKERFSLILESASTNQTSMYLCASSSAGDVQGDTQYFGPGTRLTVL.